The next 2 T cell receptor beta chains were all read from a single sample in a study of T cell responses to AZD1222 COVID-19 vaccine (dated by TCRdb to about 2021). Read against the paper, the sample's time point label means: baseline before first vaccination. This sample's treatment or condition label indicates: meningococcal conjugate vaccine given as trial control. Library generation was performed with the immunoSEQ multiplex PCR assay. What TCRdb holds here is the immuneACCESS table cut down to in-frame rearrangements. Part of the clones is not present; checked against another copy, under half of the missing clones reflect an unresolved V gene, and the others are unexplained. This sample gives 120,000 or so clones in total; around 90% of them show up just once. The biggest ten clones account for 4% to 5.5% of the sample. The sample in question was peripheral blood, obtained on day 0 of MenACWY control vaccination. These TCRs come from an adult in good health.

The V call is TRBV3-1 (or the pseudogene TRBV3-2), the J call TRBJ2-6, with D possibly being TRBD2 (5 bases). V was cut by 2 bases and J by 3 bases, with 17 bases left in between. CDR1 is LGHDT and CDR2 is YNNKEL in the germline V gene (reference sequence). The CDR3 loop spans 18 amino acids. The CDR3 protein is CASSQLGSKYYGANVLTF. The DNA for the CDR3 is TGTGCCAGCAGCCAATTAGGGAGTAAGTACTATGGGGCCAACGTCCTGACTTTC.

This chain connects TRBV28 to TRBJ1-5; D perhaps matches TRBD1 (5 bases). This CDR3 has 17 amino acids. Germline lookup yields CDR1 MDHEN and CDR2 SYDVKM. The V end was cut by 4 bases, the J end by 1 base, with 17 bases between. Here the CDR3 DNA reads TGTGCCAGCAGTTCCACGAACAGGATTAGGAGCAATCAGCCCCAGCATTTT. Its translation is CASSSTNRIRSNQPQHF.